A selection of T cell receptor beta chains follows, all from one sample in a study of blood T cell repertoires in COVID-19. The table came from immunoSEQ multiplex PCR; TCRdb's copy has only in-frame clones and leaves some out. The sample holds some 240,000 clones, roughly nine tenths seen once. Specimen: peripheral blood. The receptors come from a woman between 40 and 50 years old who had recovered from COVID-19. Each CDR3 is given with its conserved first and last residue. The D gene is left open where the match is weak. Rows may omit the clone size; those that give it use once, few, many or a size class.

J	V	D	size	CDR3	DNA
TRBJ1-3	TRBV11-2	TRBD1	few	CATKQGTGNTIYF	TGTGCAACCAAACAGGGGACTGGAAACACCATATATTTT
TRBJ1-2	TRBV11-3	-	-	CASSGGGYQGYGYTF	TGTGCCAGCAGCGGCGGGGGATATCAAGGATATGGCTACACCTTC
TRBJ1-6	TRBV19	TRBD1	-	CASSWTGDSPLHF	TGTGCCAGTAGCTGGACAGGGGATTCACCCCTCCACTTT
TRBJ2-1	TRBV24-1	TRBD1	-	CATSGRGQGKNYNEQFF	TGTGCCACCAGTGGGAGGGGACAGGGGAAGAACTACAATGAGCAGTTCTTC
TRBJ1-2	TRBV29-1	TRBD1	-	CSVEEMRQGWSGYTF	TGCAGCGTTGAAGAAATGAGACAGGGGTGGTCTGGCTACACCTTC
TRBJ2-5	TRBV3-1/TRBV3-2	-	-	CASSQEGDLETQYF	TGTGCCAGCAGCCAAGAGGGAGACTTAGAGACCCAGTACTTC
TRBJ1-2	TRBV9	-	-	CASSNGAADYGYTF	TGTGCCAGCAGTAATGGGGCGGCGGACTATGGCTACACCTTC
TRBJ2-2	TRBV27	TRBD1	-	CASSSDRGPNGELFF	TGTGCCAGCAGTTCGGACAGGGGGCCTAACGGGGAGCTGTTTTTT
TRBJ2-3	TRBV5-1	TRBD2	once	CASTPQSGGAVDTQYF	TGCGCCAGCACCCCTCAGAGCGGGGGGGCCGTAGATACGCAGTATTTT
TRBJ2-3	TRBV27	TRBD1	-	CASSQSPPGQTDTQYF	TGTGCCAGCAGTCAATCCCCTCCGGGACAGACAGATACGCAGTATTTT
TRBJ2-1	TRBV5-8	TRBD2	once	CASSLGSLAGVNEQFF	TGTGCCAGCAGCTTGGGGTCTCTAGCGGGAGTCAATGAGCAGTTCTTC
TRBJ2-1	TRBV5-1	TRBD2	-	CASSFGIAGGSYNEQFF	TGCGCCAGCAGCTTTGGAATAGCGGGGGGCTCCTACAATGAGCAGTTCTTC
TRBJ1-1	TRBV7-2	-	-	CASSLLVGAVTEAFF	TGTGCCAGCAGCTTACTGGTGGGGGCGGTCACTGAAGCTTTCTTT
TRBJ2-3	TRBV27	TRBD2	-	CASSLSINVAGGPAGTDTQYF	TGTGCCAGCAGTTTATCGATAAATGTAGCGGGAGGCCCCGCCGGCACAGATACGCAGTATTTT
TRBJ1-2	TRBV30	-	few	CAWTVGGSGKFGYTF	TGTGCCTGGACCGTGGGAGGCTCCGGGAAATTTGGCTACACCTTC
TRBJ1-4	TRBV6-5	-	-	CASSSPGGGGEKLFF	TGTGCCAGCAGTTCGCCGGGGGGGGGCGGCGAAAAACTGTTTTTT
TRBJ1-2	TRBV5-1	-	-	CASSYADSYGYTF	TGCGCCAGCAGCTACGCGGACAGCTATGGCTACACCTTC
TRBJ1-6	TRBV19	-	-	CASTRPNSPLHF	TGTGCCAGTACTAGACCAAATTCACCCCTCCACTTT
TRBJ2-3	TRBV18	TRBD2	-	CASSPGRERSTDTQYF	TGTGCCAGCTCACCAGGGCGGGAGCGTTCCACAGATACGCAGTATTTT
TRBJ2-3	TRBV7-8	-	-	CASSLARFPGANPDTQYF	TGTGCCAGCAGCTTAGCGCGTTTCCCGGGAGCGAACCCAGATACGCAGTATTTT
TRBJ1-5	TRBV15	-	-	CATSNRATGQPQHF	TGTGCCACCAGCAACCGGGCCACAGGTCAGCCCCAGCATTTT
TRBJ1-6	TRBV4-1	-	-	CASSQEQSGLNSPLHF	TGCGCCAGCAGCCAAGAACAATCAGGGTTAAATTCACCCCTCCACTTT
TRBJ2-4	TRBV3-1/TRBV3-2	-	-	CASSQLQGNIQYF	TGTGCCAGCAGCCAACTACAGGGAAACATTCAGTACTTC
TRBJ2-2	TRBV4-1	-	-	CASSASGYRERDTGELFF	TGCGCCAGCAGCGCTAGTGGATACAGGGAGAGGGACACCGGGGAGCTGTTTTTT
TRBJ1-2	TRBV28	-	once	CASSLLSVVYGYTF	TGTGCCAGCAGTTTATTATCAGTCGTCTATGGCTACACCTTC
TRBJ2-1	TRBV10-2	-	-	CASSEWSAHDEQFF	TGCGCCAGCAGTGAGTGGAGCGCCCACGATGAGCAGTTCTTC
TRBJ2-2	TRBV7-3	-	-	CASSSLGWAEGTGELFF	TGTGCCAGCAGCTCACTAGGTTGGGCAGAAGGGACCGGGGAGCTGTTTTTT
TRBJ2-1	TRBV7-2	-	-	CASNTATSPEQFF	TGTGCCAGCAACACCGCGACTAGTCCTGAGCAGTTCTTC
TRBJ2-1	TRBV28	TRBD2	-	CASSYPEDAAFSGGAYNEQFF	TGTGCCAGCAGTTACCCCGAGGATGCAGCCTTTAGCGGGGGGGCCTACAATGAGCAGTTCTTC
TRBJ2-3	TRBV6-5	TRBD2	-	CASNPSGGGADTQYF	TGTGCCAGCAACCCTAGCGGTGGAGGCGCAGATACGCAGTATTTT
TRBJ1-4	TRBV9	-	-	CASSVGTTNNEKLFF	TGTGCCAGCAGCGTAGGGACAACGAATAATGAAAAACTGTTTTTT
TRBJ1-1	TRBV19	TRBD1	-	CASSIPGQGGTEAFF	TGTGCCAGTAGTATACCCGGACAGGGTGGCACTGAAGCTTTCTTT
TRBJ2-7	TRBV11-2	TRBD1	few	CASSHRGVMYEQYF	TGTGCCAGCAGCCACAGGGGAGTCATGTACGAGCAGTACTTC
TRBJ2-7	TRBV11-3	TRBD1	-	CASSRQGGHEQYF	TGTGCCAGCAGCAGACAGGGCGGTCACGAGCAGTACTTC
TRBJ2-1	TRBV5-6	TRBD2	-	CASSLGGGAYNEQFF	TGTGCCAGCAGCTTGGGCGGGGGGGCATACAATGAGCAGTTCTTC
TRBJ2-1	TRBV11-2	-	-	CASSSSDSYNEQFF	TGTGCCAGCAGCTCTAGTGACTCCTACAATGAGCAGTTCTTC
TRBJ2-2	TRBV6-5	TRBD2	once	CASSYFPSGGGELFF	TGTGCCAGCAGTTACTTCCCTAGCGGGGGCGGGGAGCTGTTTTTT
TRBJ2-3	TRBV30	TRBD2	-	CAWGGGYTQYF	TGTGCCTGGGGGGGAGGGTATACGCAGTATTTT
TRBJ1-2	TRBV13	-	-	CASSQEGGTYGYTF	TGTGCCAGCAGCCAGGAGGGGGGGACCTATGGCTACACCTTC
TRBJ1-5	TRBV27	TRBD1	-	CASSPAITGAQHF	TGTGCCAGCAGTCCTGCAATTACAGGGGCCCAGCATTTT
TRBJ2-3	TRBV18	-	-	CASSPAGVQDTQYF	TGTGCCAGCTCACCGGCAGGGGTGCAAGATACGCAGTATTTT
TRBJ1-2	TRBV7-6	-	-	CASSPSGYGYTF	TGTGCCAGCAGCCCATCGGGATATGGCTACACCTTC
TRBJ2-1	TRBV24-1	TRBD2	-	CATSDFSPLAGGPFNEQFF	TGTGCCACCAGTGATTTCTCTCCTTTAGCGGGAGGGCCGTTCAATGAGCAGTTCTTC
TRBJ1-1	TRBV7-6	-	-	CASSPGGTKGVTEAFF	TGTGCCAGCAGCCCCGGAGGGACCAAGGGAGTCACTGAAGCTTTCTTT